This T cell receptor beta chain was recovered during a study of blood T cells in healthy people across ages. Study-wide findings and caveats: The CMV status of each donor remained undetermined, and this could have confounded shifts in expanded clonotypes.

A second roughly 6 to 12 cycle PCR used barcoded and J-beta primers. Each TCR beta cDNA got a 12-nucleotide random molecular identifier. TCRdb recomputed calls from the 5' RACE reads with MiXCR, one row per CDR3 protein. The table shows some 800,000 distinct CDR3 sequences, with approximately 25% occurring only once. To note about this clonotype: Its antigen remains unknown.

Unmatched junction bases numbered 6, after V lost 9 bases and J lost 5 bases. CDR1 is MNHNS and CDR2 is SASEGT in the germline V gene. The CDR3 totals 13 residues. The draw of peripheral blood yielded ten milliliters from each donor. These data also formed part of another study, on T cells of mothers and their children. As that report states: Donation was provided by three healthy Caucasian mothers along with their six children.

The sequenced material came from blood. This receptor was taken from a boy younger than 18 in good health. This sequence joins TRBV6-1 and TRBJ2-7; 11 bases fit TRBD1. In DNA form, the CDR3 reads TGTGCCAGTCCGGGACAGGGGGACCACGAGCAGTACTTC. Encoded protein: CASPGQGDHEQYF.